These 9 T cell receptor beta chains share one sample of origin, sequenced in a study of T cell responses to AZD1222 COVID-19 vaccine. TCRdb's table, derived via immunoSEQ multiplex PCR, lists solely in-frame clones and lacks some. The table records about 170,000 clones, around nine tenths of them present only once. The sequencing here drew on peripheral blood, taken on day 0 of AZD1222 vaccination. The receptors derive from an adult in good health.

The chain links TRBV9 to TRBJ1-1, with no clear D. Trimming shortened V by 3 bases and J by 0 bases, and 6 bases separated the two germline ends. Per the germline V gene, CDR1 is SGDLS and CDR2 is YYNGEE. The CDR3 spans 13 residues. The CDR3, as DNA: TGTGCCAGCAGCGGGCCGCTGAACACTGAAGCTTTCTTT. Its translation is CASSGPLNTEAFF.

The chain carries TRBV7-2 and TRBJ1-4; possibly TRBD1 for D (6 bases). Per germline, CDR1 SGHTA and CDR2 FQGNSA. Trimming removed 6 bases from V and 11 bases from J, with 16 bases in between. The length of the CDR3 is 13 residues. Here the CDR3 DNA reads TGTGCCAGCAGTCGGGGGGGCTACGGGAAACTGTTTTTT. Amino acid sequence: CASSRGGYGKLFF.

V gene TRBV9 combines with J gene TRBJ2-7, with 9 nucleotides matching TRBD2. Germline V gene sequence: CDR1 SGDLS, CDR2 YYNGEE. Unmatched junction bases numbered 4, after V lost 3 bases and J lost 0 bases. The CDR3 has 15 residues. CDR3 DNA sequence: TGTGCCAGCAGCGCCGGTAGCGGGGGCTCCTACGAGCAGTACTTC. Translated, it gives CASSAGSGGSYEQYF.

The chain is built from TRBV7-8 and TRBJ2-7; D is possibly TRBD1 (5 bases). V lost 5 bases and J 3 bases, leaving 11 bases between the germline ends. CDR1 and CDR2 (germline): SGHVS, FQNEAQ. The CDR3 has 13 residues. CDR3 coding DNA: TGTGCCAGCAGCAAAGACAGAAACTACGAGCAGTACTTC. It specifies CASSKDRNYEQYF.

This chain joins TRBV13 and TRBJ1-3; no definite D call. Trimming pared 5 bases from V and 0 bases from J, leaving 5 bases between. Per the germline V gene, CDR1 is PRHDT and CDR2 is FYEKMQ (reference sequence). This CDR3 comprises 13 residues. CDR3 sequence: CASSSNSGNTIYF. Here the CDR3 DNA reads TGTGCCAGCAGCAGTAACTCTGGAAACACCATATATTTT.

The gene calls are TRBV20-1 and TRBJ1-1, with D tentatively TRBD1 (5 bases). The V gene's germline CDR1 is DFQATT and CDR2 SNEGSKA (reference sequence). V lost 3 bases and J 4 bases, leaving 9 bases between the germline ends. The CDR3 has 12 amino acids. The CDR3 here is CSASPGLTEAFF. DNA for the CDR3: TGCAGTGCTAGTCCGGGGCTCACTGAAGCTTTCTTT.

This clone was counted between two and nine times. This chain connects TRBV25-1 to TRBJ2-3; a possible D gene is TRBD2 (5 bases). The V and J ends lost 3 bases and 1 base respectively, with 11 bases between them. CDR3 length: 15 amino acids. Germline V gene lookup returns CDR1 MGHDK and CDR2 SYGVNS. The CDR3 reads CASSDFGSGTDTQYF. The CDR3 coding sequence is TGTGCCAGCAGTGATTTTGGGAGTGGCACAGATACGCAGTATTTT.

The rearrangement uses TRBV7-2 and TRBJ2-1, with D perhaps given as TRBD1 or TRBD2 (5 bases each). This CDR3 spans 15 amino acids. Germline loops: CDR1 SGHTA, CDR2 FQGNSA. V was shortened by 1 base and J by 7 bases, with 14 bases between the two germline ends. The CDR3 protein is CASSLGRDRGNEQFF. For the CDR3, the DNA is TGTGCCAGCAGCTTAGGCCGGGACCGAGGGAATGAGCAGTTCTTC.

This rearrangement joins TRBV20-1 to TRBJ2-7, with 7 bases lining up with TRBD2. Looked up from germline, CDR1 is DFQATT and CDR2 is SNEGSKA (reference sequence). There are 15 residues in the CDR3. Trimming cost V 3 bases and J 2 bases; bases outside gene matches: 10. CDR3 nucleotide sequence: TGCAGTGCTAGTGAAGTAGCGGGCCAAGCCTACGAGCAGTACTTC. This translates into CSASEVAGQAYEQYF.